This TCR beta chain was sequenced during a study of T cell responses to AZD1222 COVID-19 vaccine. Method: immunoSEQ multiplex PCR; TCRdb's copy keeps in-frame clones and lacks some. The sample shows 90,000 to 130,000 clones, about 90% of them seen only once. Germline CDR1 MNHEY, CDR2 SMNVEV (reference sequence). The CDR3 contains 14 residues. The V gene end was trimmed by 5 bases and the J gene end by 6 bases; junction bases not matched to a gene: 9. The source of this sequence is an adult who received the AZD1222 COVID-19 vaccine. The sample was peripheral blood, taken 28 days after the second AZD1222 dose. The J gene is TRBJ2-7, the V gene TRBV27; 8 bases are shared with TRBD2. CDR3: CASSPGLGYSEQYF. CDR3 nucleotides: TGTGCCAGCAGTCCGGGACTAGGGTATAGCGAGCAGTACTTC.